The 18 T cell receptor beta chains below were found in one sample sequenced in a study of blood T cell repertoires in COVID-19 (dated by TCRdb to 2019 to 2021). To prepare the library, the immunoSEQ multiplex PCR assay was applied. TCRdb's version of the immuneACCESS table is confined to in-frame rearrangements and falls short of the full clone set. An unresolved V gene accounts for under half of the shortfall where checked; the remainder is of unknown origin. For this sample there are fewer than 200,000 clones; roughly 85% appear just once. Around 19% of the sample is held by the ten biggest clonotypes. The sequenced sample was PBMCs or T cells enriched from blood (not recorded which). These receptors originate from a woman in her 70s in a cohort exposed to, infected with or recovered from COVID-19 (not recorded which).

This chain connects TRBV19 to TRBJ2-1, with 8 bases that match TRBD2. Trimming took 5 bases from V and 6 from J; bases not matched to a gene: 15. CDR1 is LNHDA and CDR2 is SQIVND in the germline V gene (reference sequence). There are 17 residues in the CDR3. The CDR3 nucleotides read TGTGCCAGTAGTTCTTGGGGGGAACTAGCGGACTCCAATGAGCAGTTCTTC. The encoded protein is CASSSWGELADSNEQFF. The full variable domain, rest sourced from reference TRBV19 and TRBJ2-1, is DGGITQSPKYLFRKEGQNVTLSCEQNLNHDAMYWYRQDPGQGLRLIYYSQIVNDFQKGDIAEGYSVSREKKESFPLTVTSAQKNPTAFYLCASSSWGELADSNEQFFGPGTRLTVL.

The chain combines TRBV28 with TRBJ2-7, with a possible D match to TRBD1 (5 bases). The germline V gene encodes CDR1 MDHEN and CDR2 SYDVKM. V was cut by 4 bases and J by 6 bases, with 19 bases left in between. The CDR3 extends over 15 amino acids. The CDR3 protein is CASSSSRAGISEQYF. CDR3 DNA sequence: TGTGCCAGCAGTTCCTCTCGTGCAGGGATCTCCGAGCAGTACTTC.

CDR3 residues: CASDPQAGAEPQHF. The DNA for the CDR3 is TGTGCCAGCGACCCCCAGGCTGGAGCGGAGCCCCAGCATTTT. The rearrangement joins TRBV2 to TRBJ1-5; no clear D gene. CDR1 is SNHLY and CDR2 is FYNNEI in the germline V gene. Trimming left V 8 bases short and J 8 bases short, with 19 bases between. The CDR3 is 14 residues long.

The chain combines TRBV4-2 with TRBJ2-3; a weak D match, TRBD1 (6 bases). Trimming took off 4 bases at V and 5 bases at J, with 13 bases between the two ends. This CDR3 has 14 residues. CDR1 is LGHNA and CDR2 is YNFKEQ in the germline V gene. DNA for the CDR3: TGTGCCAGCAGCCGTGCAGGGGAAGGAGATACGCAGTATTTT. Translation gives CASSRAGEGDTQYF.

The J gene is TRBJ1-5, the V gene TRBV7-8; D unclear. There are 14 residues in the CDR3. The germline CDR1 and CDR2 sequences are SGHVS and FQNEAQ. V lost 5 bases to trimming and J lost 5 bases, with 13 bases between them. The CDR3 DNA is TGTGCCAGCAGCCCAGGACTGAGCTATCAGCCCCAGCATTTT. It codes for CASSPGLSYQPQHF.

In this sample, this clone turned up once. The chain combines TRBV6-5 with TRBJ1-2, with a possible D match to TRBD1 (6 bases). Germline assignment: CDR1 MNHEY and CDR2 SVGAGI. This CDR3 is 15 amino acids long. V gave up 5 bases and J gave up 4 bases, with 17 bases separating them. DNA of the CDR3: TGTGCCAGCAGTCCGGACCGAGGGGGTAGCTATGGCTACACCTTC. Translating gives CASSPDRGGSYGYTF.

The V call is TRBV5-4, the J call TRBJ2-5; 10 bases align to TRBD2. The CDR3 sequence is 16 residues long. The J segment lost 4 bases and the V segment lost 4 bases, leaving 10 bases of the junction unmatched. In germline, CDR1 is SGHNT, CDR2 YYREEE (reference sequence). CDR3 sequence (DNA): TGTGCCAGCAGCCATGACAGAAGCGGGAGGGGAGAGACCCAGTACTTC. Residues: CASSHDRSGRGETQYF.

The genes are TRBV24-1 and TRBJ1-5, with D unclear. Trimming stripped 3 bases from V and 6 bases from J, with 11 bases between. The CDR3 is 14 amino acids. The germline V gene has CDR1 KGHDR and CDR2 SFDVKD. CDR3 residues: CATSDTRAGQPQHF. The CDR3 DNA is TGTGCCACCAGTGATACGAGGGCTGGTCAGCCCCAGCATTTT.

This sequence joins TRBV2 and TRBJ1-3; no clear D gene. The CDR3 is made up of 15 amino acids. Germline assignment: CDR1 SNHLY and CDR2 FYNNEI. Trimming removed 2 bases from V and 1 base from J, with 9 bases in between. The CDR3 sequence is CASSELRPSGNTIYF. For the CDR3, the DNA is TGTGCCAGCAGTGAACTGCGGCCTTCTGGAAACACCATATATTTT.

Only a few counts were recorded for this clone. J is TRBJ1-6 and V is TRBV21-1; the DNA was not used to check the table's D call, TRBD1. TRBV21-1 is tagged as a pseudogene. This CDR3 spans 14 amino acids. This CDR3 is CASSKQGLNSPLHF. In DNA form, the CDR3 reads TGTGCCAGCAGCAAGCAGGGTCTCAATTCACCCCTCCACTTT.

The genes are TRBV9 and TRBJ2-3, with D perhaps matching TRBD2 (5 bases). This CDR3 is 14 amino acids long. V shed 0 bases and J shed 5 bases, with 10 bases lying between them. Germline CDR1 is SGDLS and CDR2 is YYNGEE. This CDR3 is CASSVGVRGDTQYF. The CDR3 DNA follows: TGTGCCAGCAGCGTAGGTGTCCGGGGAGATACGCAGTATTTT.

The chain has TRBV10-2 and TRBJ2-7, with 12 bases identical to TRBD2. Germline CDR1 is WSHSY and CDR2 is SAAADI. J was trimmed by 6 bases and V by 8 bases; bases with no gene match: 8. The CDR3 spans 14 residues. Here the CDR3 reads CASRTSGVRLEQYF. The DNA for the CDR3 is TGCGCCAGCCGGACTAGCGGGGTACGTCTCGAGCAGTACTTC.

This CDR3 is CASSFTAGGYNEQFF. DNA of the CDR3: TGCGCCAGCAGCTTTACAGCGGGAGGATACAATGAGCAGTTCTTC. The chain joins TRBV5-1 to TRBJ2-1; 9 bases are a match to TRBD2. This CDR3 has 15 amino acids. CDR1 and CDR2 from the germline V gene are SGHRS and YFSETQ. V was clipped by 2 bases and J by 4 bases; unmatched bases: 4.

Here the CDR3 reads CASSPDRGFSSYNEQFF. The CDR3 region has the DNA TGTGCCAGCTCACCCGACAGGGGCTTCAGCTCCTACAATGAGCAGTTCTTC. The V gene is TRBV18, the J gene TRBJ2-1; 8 bases map to TRBD1. The CDR3 runs to 17 residues. The germline V gene encodes CDR1 KGHSH and CDR2 LQKENI. V dropped 3 bases and J dropped 0; count of bases not matched to a gene: 7.

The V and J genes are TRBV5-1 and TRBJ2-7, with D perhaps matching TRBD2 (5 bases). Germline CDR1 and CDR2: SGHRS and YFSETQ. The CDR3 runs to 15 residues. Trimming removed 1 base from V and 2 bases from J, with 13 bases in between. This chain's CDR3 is CASSLNSLGAYEQYF. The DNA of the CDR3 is TGCGCCAGCAGCTTGAATTCACTAGGCGCCTACGAGCAGTACTTC. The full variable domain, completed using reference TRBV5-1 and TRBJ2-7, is KAGVTQTPRYLIKTRGQQVTLSCSPISGHRSVSWYQQTPGQGLQFLFEYFSETQRNKGNFPGRFSGRQFSNSRSEMNVSTLELGDSALYLCASSLNSLGAYEQYFGPGTRLTVT.

CDR3 coding DNA: TGTGCCAGCAGCGAGCTTAGAGGGAATGAAAAACTGTTTTTT. This gives the protein CASSELRGNEKLFF. The V call is TRBV13, the J call TRBJ1-4; D remains ambiguous. Germline V gene lookup returns CDR1 PRHDT and CDR2 FYEKMQ (reference sequence). The V end was cut by 5 bases, the J end by 5 bases, with 12 bases between. The CDR3 has 14 residues.

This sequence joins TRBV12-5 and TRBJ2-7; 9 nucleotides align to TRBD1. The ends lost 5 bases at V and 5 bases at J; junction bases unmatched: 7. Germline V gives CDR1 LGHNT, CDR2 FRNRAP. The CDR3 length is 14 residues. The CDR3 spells CASGLRTGANEQYF. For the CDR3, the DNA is TGTGCTAGTGGTCTCCGGACAGGGGCAAACGAGCAGTACTTC.

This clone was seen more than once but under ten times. The CDR3 loop is CATSRGRGGIISEAFF. CDR3 sequence (DNA): TGTGCCACCAGCAGAGGAAGGGGAGGTATCATATCGGAAGCTTTCTTT. The chain has TRBV15 and TRBJ1-1; TRBD1 might be the D (5 bases). V was cut by 1 base and J by 8 bases, with 20 bases left in between. The CDR3 length is 16 residues. CDR1 is LNHNV and CDR2 is YYDKDF in the germline V gene (reference sequence).